This T cell receptor beta chain is drawn from a study of shared clonotypes between healthy human individuals. With 4 bases clipped from V and 7 bases from J, the junction kept 16 bases outside the gene matches. There are 17 residues in the CDR3. From germline, CDR1 is SGDLS and CDR2 YYNGEE. The table lists this clone with a count of one. The data were produced by immunoSEQ multiplex PCR, yet TCRdb's version contains in-frame clones alone and is incomplete. The sample shows millions of clones, approximately 93% of them seen only once. The receptor's source is a man aged 18 to 29 in good health. Some clones in this sample may be carry-over from other donors' samples. Sequenced sample: naive CD4+ T cells from PBMCs. Subset noted: CD45RA+ positively selected. The chain is built from TRBV9 and TRBJ2-1; 8 bases fit TRBD2. CDR3 protein: CASSPRATSALMNEQFF. CDR3 DNA: TGTGCCAGCAGCCCTAGGGCGACTAGCGCTTTAATGAATGAGCAGTTCTTC.